These 29 T cell receptor beta chains originate from one sample sequenced in a study of T-cell memory formation after mild COVID-19. A single record per CDR3 protein comes from TCRdb applying MiXCR to the 5' RACE reads. This table has roughly 200,000 distinct CDR3 sequences, about a fifth appearing once. Input material: PBMCs or a T cell subset sorted from them (not recorded which). Receptors were obtained from an adult woman who had mild COVID-19 (a few samples of this study predate the infection). Cell type and time point are not known.

This clonotype showed up just a few times. The chain couples TRBV7-9 to TRBJ2-7; perhaps TRBD1 as D (6 bases). Germline V CDR1 and CDR2: SEHNR, FQNEAQ (reference sequence). V was shortened by 2 bases and J by 0 bases, with 8 bases between the two germline ends. The CDR3 spans 14 residues. In DNA, the CDR3 is TGTGCCAGCAGCTTATGGGACACCTCCTACGAGCAGTACTTC. Amino acids: CASSLWDTSYEQYF.

This clonotype appeared a few times. V usage is TRBV6-5 and J usage is TRBJ2-5, with 9 bases aligning to TRBD2. The CDR3 has 16 residues. Germline V gene sequence: CDR1 MNHEY, CDR2 SVGAGI. Unmatched junction bases numbered 6, after V lost 2 bases and J lost 2 bases. CDR3 residues: CASSYHQAGGQETQYF. CDR3 nucleotide sequence: TGTGCCAGCAGTTACCATCAAGCGGGAGGTCAAGAGACCCAGTACTTC.

This clonotype turned up a few times. The chain links TRBV27 to TRBJ2-1; 9 positions match TRBD1. The V gene end was trimmed by 6 bases and the J gene end by 8 bases; junction bases not matched to a gene: 8. Germline V gene sequence: CDR1 MNHEY, CDR2 SMNVEV (reference sequence). This CDR3 has 14 residues. The CDR3 DNA follows: TGTGCCAGCAGCCGGGACAGGGCTTCCGATGAGCAGTTCTTC. Its translation is CASSRDRASDEQFF.

J is TRBJ1-4 and V is TRBV21-1; TRBD1, the table's D call, lacks a check against the DNA. TRBV21-1 is tagged as a pseudogene. The CDR3 totals 16 residues. Here the CDR3 reads CASSKNRVMTNEKLFF. The CDR3 DNA is TGTGCCAGCAGCAAAAACAGGGTGATGACTAATGAAAAACTGTTTTTT.

This clonotype was found a few times. The gene calls are TRBV29-1 and TRBJ2-1, with 7 bases fitting TRBD2. This CDR3 spans 12 amino acids. Germline V lookup: CDR1 SQVTM, CDR2 ANQGSEA. Losses at the gene ends were 4 bases for V and 10 bases for J; bases not matched to a gene: 7. The DNA for the CDR3 is TGCAGCGTTGGAGAACCGGGACTAGAGCAGTTCTTC. Its translation: CSVGEPGLEQFF.

This clonotype was counted between two and nine times. The chain joins TRBV20-1 to TRBJ2-1, with a possible D match to TRBD1 (6 bases). Germline V gene data show CDR1 as DFQATT and CDR2 as SNEGSKA (reference sequence). This CDR3 region has 15 residues. V lost 5 bases and J lost 4, with 18 bases in between. CDR3 sequence: CSAPGQPLLYNEQFF. CDR3 DNA sequence: TGCAGTGCTCCCGGACAGCCTCTATTGTACAATGAGCAGTTCTTC.

This sequence joins TRBV13 and TRBJ2-7; 15 bases are a match to TRBD2. Germline CDR1 reads PRHDT; CDR2 reads FYEKMQ (reference sequence). This CDR3 is built from 18 residues. V trimming: 5 bases; J trimming: 2 bases; junction bases outside the gene matches: 10. The CDR3 here is CASSTRTSGGVSPYEQYF. The CDR3 DNA is TGTGCCAGCAGCACCCGGACTAGCGGGGGGGTTTCGCCCTACGAGCAGTACTTC.

The J gene is TRBJ1-1, the V gene TRBV19; D ambiguous. Deletions cut 7 bases from V and 4 bases from J, with 13 bases between. The CDR3 has 13 residues. Per germline, CDR1 LNHDA and CDR2 SQIVND (reference sequence). The CDR3 loop reads CASTFGAGTEAFF. DNA for the CDR3: TGTGCCAGTACCTTTGGAGCCGGCACTGAAGCTTTCTTT. Full variable domain (missing parts from reference TRBV19 and TRBJ1-1): DGGITQSPKYLFRKEGQNVTLSCEQNLNHDAMYWYRQDPGQGLRLIYYSQIVNDFQKGDIAEGYSVSREKKESFPLTVTSAQKNPTAFYLCASTFGAGTEAFFGQGTRLTVV.

This clonotype occurred a few times. This chain connects TRBV12-3 or TRBV12-4 to TRBJ2-5; D remains unclear. This CDR3 contains 15 residues. Trimming stripped 6 bases from V and 0 bases from J, with 14 bases between. The CDR3 region is CASSSSGSDQETQYF. The CDR3 coding sequence is TGTGCCAGCAGCTCCTCGGGCTCGGACCAAGAGACCCAGTACTTC.

This clonotype was found a few times. The J gene is TRBJ1-5, the V gene TRBV7-2; 9 bases line up with TRBD1. V lost 1 base to trimming and J lost 6 bases; unmatched junction nucleotides: 10. This CDR3 region has 17 residues. Germline lookup yields CDR1 SGHTA and CDR2 FQGNSA. The CDR3 sequence: CASSLVGGQGQGQPQHF. CDR3 sequence (DNA): TGTGCCAGCAGCTTAGTGGGCGGCCAGGGACAGGGTCAGCCCCAGCATTTT.

V gene TRBV6-2 or TRBV6-3 combines with J gene TRBJ2-1, with TRBD2 matching over 7 bases. The CDR3 totals 15 residues. The germline gives CDR1 MNHEY, CDR2 SVGEGT. V shed 1 base and J 8 bases; nucleotides not matched to a gene: 8. The DNA of the CDR3 is TGTGCCAGCAGTTACTTTCTAGGCGGGAGCGATGAGCAGTTCTTC. The encoded protein is CASSYFLGGSDEQFF.

The chain carries TRBV11-2 and TRBJ1-2; weak D call: TRBD1 (6 bases). Trimming stripped 3 bases from V and 6 bases from J, with 17 bases between. Germline V lookup: CDR1 SGHAT, CDR2 FQNNGV. The CDR3 totals 15 residues. The CDR3 loop is CASSFYYGGADGYTF. Written as DNA, the CDR3 is TGTGCCAGCAGCTTTTATTATGGGGGCGCGGATGGCTACACCTTC.

The chain uses TRBV4-2 and TRBJ2-1, with unresolved D. The V end was cut by 3 bases, the J end by 4 bases, with 10 bases between. Germline V gene sequence: CDR1 LGHNA, CDR2 YNFKEQ. The CDR3 spans 14 residues. The CDR3 sequence: CASSHSQSYNEQFF. As DNA, the CDR3 is TGTGCCAGCAGCCACAGCCAGTCATACAATGAGCAGTTCTTC.

V gene TRBV30 combines with J gene TRBJ2-1, with D tentatively TRBD2 (6 bases). CDR3 length: 16 residues. The ends were cut back, 2 bases at V and 8 bases at J, with 22 bases in the middle. The germline CDR1 and CDR2 sequences are GTSNPN and SVGIG (reference sequence). CDR3 bases: TGTGCCTGGAGTACGACCATTCCGGGAGTAAGTTATGAGCAGTTCTTC. This gives the protein CAWSTTIPGVSYEQFF.

This clonotype was seen more than once but under ten times. V is TRBV7-2 and J is TRBJ2-7, with D tentatively TRBD2 (6 bases). Germline V gene data show CDR1 as SGHTA and CDR2 as FQGNSA. The CDR3 has 13 residues. V lost 4 bases and J lost 3, with 10 bases in between. The CDR3 loop is CASSSDYHYEQYF. In nucleotides, the CDR3 is TGTGCCAGCAGCTCGGACTATCACTACGAGCAGTACTTC. The complete variable domain, with remaining parts taken from reference TRBV7-2 and TRBJ2-7, reads GAGVSQSPSNKVTEKGKDVELRCDPISGHTALYWYRQSLGQGLEFLIYFQGNSAPDKSGLPSDRFSAERTGGSVSTLTIQRTQQEDSAVYLCASSSDYHYEQYFGPGTRLTVT.

Comment on this clonotype: A junction end diverges from the germline sequence, so it may reflect a read error. V and J are TRBV2 and TRBJ2-1, with unresolved D. Germline CDR1 SNHLY, CDR2 FYNNEI. The CDR3 loop spans 15 amino acids. The CDR3 reads CASNEFRVLVYEQFF. CDR3 DNA sequence: TGTGCCAGCAATGAATTTCGGGTATTGGTGTATGAGCAGTTCTTC.

The chain couples TRBV7-9 to TRBJ2-3; 9 nucleotides agree with TRBD1. The CDR3 has 16 amino acids. The germline V gene encodes CDR1 SEHNR and CDR2 FQNEAQ (reference sequence). J lost 0 bases, V lost 5 bases, and 6 bases had no gene match. The CDR3 bases are TGTGCCAGCAGCCCTGGACAGGGGACTAGCACAGATACGCAGTATTTT. Encoded protein: CASSPGQGTSTDTQYF.

This clonotype turned up a few times. The chain joins TRBV20-1 to TRBJ1-1, with D uncertain. CDR3 length: 12 amino acids. CDR1 and CDR2 (germline): DFQATT, SNEGSKA (reference sequence). V gave up 3 bases and J gave up 3 bases, with 8 bases separating them. CDR3 sequence reads: CSASLEDTEAFF. For the CDR3, the DNA is TGCAGTGCTAGTCTAGAGGACACTGAAGCTTTCTTT.

This clonotype was detected only a few times. Mismatch with germline at one junction end may stem from a read error. The V call is TRBV4-1, the J call TRBJ1-1, with a weak D call TRBD1 (6 bases). The CDR3 is 14 amino acids. Germline CDR1 and CDR2: MGHRA and YSYEKL. CDR3 bases: TGCGCCAGCAGCCAGACCACAGGGAACGCTGAAGCTTTCTTT. Residues: CASSQTTGNAEAFF.

A few counts support this clonotype. The chain combines TRBV5-1 with TRBJ1-4; TRBD1 is a possible D gene (5 bases). This CDR3 contains 15 residues. Trimming took off 3 bases at V and 7 bases at J, with 16 bases between the two ends. The germline CDR1 and CDR2 sequences are SGHRS and YFSETQ. The CDR3 region is CASSYRDPFSEKLFF. CDR3 coding DNA: TGCGCCAGCAGCTACCGGGACCCCTTTTCTGAAAAACTGTTTTTT.

Ten or more counts support this clonotype. The chain carries TRBV5-1 and TRBJ2-1; D gene uncertain. Germline V gene data show CDR1 as SGHRS and CDR2 as YFSETQ. V was clipped by 1 base and J by 5 bases, with 7 bases between them. The CDR3 is 13 amino acids. CDR3 amino acids: CASSLIGNNEQFF. CDR3 DNA sequence: TGCGCCAGCAGCTTGATCGGTAACAATGAGCAGTTCTTC.

V and J are TRBV5-8 and TRBJ2-3; 8 bases are a match to TRBD1. This CDR3 has 15 residues. Germline V CDR1 and CDR2: SGHTS, YDEGEE. V was pared by 4 bases and J by 2 bases, with 6 bases of the junction left unmatched. The CDR3 region has the DNA TGTGCCAGCAGCCCTGAGGGACAGGTCACAGATACGCAGTATTTT. This translates into CASSPEGQVTDTQYF. Using reference TRBV5-8 and TRBJ2-3 for the parts outside the CDR3, the full variable domain is EAGVTQSPTHLIKTRGQQATLRCSPISGHTSVYWYQQALGLGLQFLLWYDEGEERNRGNFPPRFSGRQFPNYSSELNVNALELEDSALYLCASSPEGQVTDTQYFGPGTRLTVL.

This clonotype was counted only a few times. The chain has TRBV27 and TRBJ2-7, with 8 bases matching TRBD2. Per the germline V gene, CDR1 is MNHEY and CDR2 is SMNVEV (reference sequence). The CDR3 length is 16 residues. J was trimmed by 3 bases and V by 7 bases; bases with no gene match: 14. CDR3 amino acids: CASKLSGNFPGYEQYF. The CDR3 nucleotides read TGTGCCAGCAAACTTAGCGGGAACTTTCCGGGCTACGAGCAGTACTTC.

This chain links TRBV28 with TRBJ2-3, with 7 positions matching TRBD2. V lost 6 bases to trimming and J lost 14 bases; unmatched junction nucleotides: 23. Germline V lookup: CDR1 MDHEN, CDR2 SYDVKM. The CDR3 sequence is 16 residues long. The CDR3 loop reads CASSLESWRVREVTYF. For the CDR3, the DNA is TGTGCCAGCAGCTTAGAATCTTGGAGAGTCCGGGAGGTGACGTATTTT.

The chain couples TRBV9 to TRBJ1-2; D ambiguous. Between the trimmed V and J ends, which lost 4 bases and 0 bases, there was a span of 10 bases. The germline CDR1 and CDR2 sequences are SGDLS and YYNGEE. The CDR3 loop spans 14 amino acids. The CDR3 DNA sequence: TGTGCCAGCAGCTTGGACGCAGCTAACTATGGCTACACCTTC. Translated, it gives CASSLDAANYGYTF. The variable domain in full, completed from reference TRBV9 and TRBJ1-2, reads DSGVTQTPKHLITATGQRVTLRCSPRSGDLSVYWYQQSLDQGLQFLIQYYNGEERAKGNILERFSAQQFPDLHSELNLSSLELGDSALYFCASSLDAANYGYTFGSGTRLTVV.

This rearrangement joins TRBV6-5 to TRBJ2-7; D possibly corresponds to TRBD2 (7 bases). The CDR3 runs to 13 residues. V was shortened by 8 bases and J by 0 bases, with 11 bases between the two germline ends. Germline V lookup: CDR1 MNHEY, CDR2 SVGAGI. CDR3 sequence: CASGRGSSYEQYF. Here the CDR3 DNA reads TGTGCCAGCGGGAGGGGGAGCTCCTACGAGCAGTACTTC.

The J gene is TRBJ1-1, the V gene TRBV6-5; no clear D gene. The germline V gene has CDR1 MNHEY and CDR2 SVGAGI. The length of the CDR3 is 15 residues. Trimming took off 0 bases at V and 2 bases at J, with 10 bases between the two ends. CDR3 DNA sequence: TGTGCCAGCAGTTACTCGGCGACGGCAAACACTGAAGCTTTCTTT. Its translation is CASSYSATANTEAFF.

V is TRBV29-1 and J is TRBJ2-1, with D possibly TRBD1 on 5 matching bases. V lost 6 bases and J 3 bases, leaving 18 bases between the germline ends. This CDR3 comprises 15 residues. Germline lookup yields CDR1 SQVTM and CDR2 ANQGSEA. The CDR3 sequence is CSVGTSGPIYNEQFF. The CDR3 coding sequence is TGCAGCGTGGGAACCTCAGGGCCTATCTACAATGAGCAGTTCTTC.

There are a few counts of this clonotype. The chain joins TRBV2 to TRBJ2-1; maybe TRBD2 (6 bases). The V gene's germline CDR1 is SNHLY and CDR2 FYNNEI. The CDR3 runs 13 residues. V was clipped by 7 bases and J by 6 bases, with 13 bases between them. This chain's CDR3 is CASTQRGGNEQFF. The CDR3 DNA follows: TGTGCCAGCACACAACGGGGAGGCAATGAGCAGTTCTTC.